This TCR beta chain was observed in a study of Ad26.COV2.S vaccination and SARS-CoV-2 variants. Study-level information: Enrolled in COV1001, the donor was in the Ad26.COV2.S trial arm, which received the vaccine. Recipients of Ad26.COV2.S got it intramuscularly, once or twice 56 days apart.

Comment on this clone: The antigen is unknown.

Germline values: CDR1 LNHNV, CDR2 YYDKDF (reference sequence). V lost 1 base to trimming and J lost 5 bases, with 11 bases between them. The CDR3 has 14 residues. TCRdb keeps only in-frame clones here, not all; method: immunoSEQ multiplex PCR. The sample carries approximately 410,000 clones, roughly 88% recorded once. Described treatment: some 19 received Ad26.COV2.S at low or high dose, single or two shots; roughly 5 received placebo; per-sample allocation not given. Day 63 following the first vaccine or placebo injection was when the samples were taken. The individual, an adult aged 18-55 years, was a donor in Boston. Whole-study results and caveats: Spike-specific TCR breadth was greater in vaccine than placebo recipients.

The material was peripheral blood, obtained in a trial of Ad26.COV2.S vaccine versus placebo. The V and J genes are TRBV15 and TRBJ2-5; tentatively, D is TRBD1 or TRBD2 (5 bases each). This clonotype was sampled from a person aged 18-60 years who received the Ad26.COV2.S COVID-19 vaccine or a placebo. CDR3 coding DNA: TGTGCCACCAGCAGAGCGAGGGGCGGCGAGACCCAGTACTTC. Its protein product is CATSRARGGETQYF.